One and the same sample provided the 18 T cell receptor beta chains below, sequenced in a study of radiation and T cells in renal cell carcinoma (TCRdb year 2020). Library prep was done by the immunoSEQ multiplex PCR assay. Drawn from immuneACCESS, this table holds only the in-frame rearrangements with V and J called that TCRdb kept. Clones are partly lost; checked studies trace under half to an unresolved V gene and leave the rest unexplained. Here the sample has tens of thousands of clones; roughly three quarters occur a single time. 7.3% of the sample is taken by the ten largest. According to the study, the label for this sample's time point signals: baseline pretreatment blood. The sample's treatment or condition label, in plain terms: 15 Gy SBRT to primary tumor, nephrectomy 4 weeks later. Sequences were derived from blood, sampled from a patient whose treatment included radiotherapy and nephrectomy. These receptors were obtained from a man aged 55 to 69 with renal cell carcinoma.

The chain joins TRBV6-6 to TRBJ2-7; 8 nucleotides line up with TRBD1. Germline V gene data show CDR1 as MNHNY and CDR2 as SVGAGI (reference sequence). This CDR3 spans 15 amino acids. V dropped 5 bases and J dropped 6; count of bases not matched to a gene: 12. CDR3 loop: CASSGRGTGKSEQYF. CDR3 in DNA: TGTGCCAGCAGTGGCAGGGGGACAGGTAAAAGCGAGCAGTACTTC.

The chain uses TRBV7-9 and TRBJ1-1; 8 bases are a match to TRBD1. CDR1 SEHNR and CDR2 FQNEAQ come from the germline V gene (reference sequence). The CDR3 sequence is 12 residues long. The junction had 7 bases not matched to a gene; V was cut back by 6 bases and J by 10 bases. The CDR3 coding sequence is TGTGCCAGCAGTCCAACAGGGACAGGAGCTTTCTTT. This sequence encodes CASSPTGTGAFF.

V and J are TRBV9 and TRBJ2-5, with 12 positions matching TRBD1. Germline CDR1 SGDLS, CDR2 YYNGEE. Germline trimming cut 0 bases from V and 5 bases from J; bases unmatched to any gene: 5. CDR3 length equals 16 residues. CDR3 in amino acids: CASSVGGTGGGETQYF. CDR3 in DNA: TGTGCCAGCAGCGTAGGAGGGACAGGGGGCGGGGAGACCCAGTACTTC. Full variable domain (rest looked up from reference TRBV9 and TRBJ2-5): DSGVTQTPKHLITATGQRVTLRCSPRSGDLSVYWYQQSLDQGLQFLIQYYNGEERAKGNILERFSAQQFPDLHSELNLSSLELGDSALYFCASSVGGTGGGETQYFGPGTRLLVL.

This chain joins TRBV11-3 and TRBJ2-1, with D perhaps matching TRBD1 (5 bases). The ends were cut back, 1 base at V and 5 bases at J, with 9 bases in the middle. The CDR3 has 14 amino acids. Germline V gene sequence: CDR1 SGHNT, CDR2 YENEEA. The CDR3 DNA sequence: TGTGCCAGCAGCTTAGGACCAGGGAACAATGAGCAGTTCTTC. Translated, it gives CASSLGPGNNEQFF.

This chain links TRBV6-5 with TRBJ2-7; no reliable D call. There are 15 residues in the CDR3. Germline lookup yields CDR1 MNHEY and CDR2 SVGAGI. V lost 6 bases, J lost 2 bases, and 17 bases lay in between. CDR3 residues: CASSVAGVTTYEQYF. The DNA of the CDR3 is TGTGCCAGCAGCGTGGCCGGCGTGACAACCTACGAGCAGTACTTC.

This chain uses TRBV2 with TRBJ1-2; D remains unclear. Germline CDR1 reads SNHLY; CDR2 reads FYNNEI. CDR3 length equals 14 residues. Trimming stripped 2 bases from V and 8 bases from J, with 15 bases between. CDR3 sequence reads: CASSESWSTAGYTF. DNA for the CDR3: TGTGCCAGCAGTGAAAGTTGGAGTACTGCGGGCTACACCTTC. Full variable domain (outside the CDR3, taken from reference TRBV2 and TRBJ1-2): EPEVTQTPSHQVTQMGQEVILRCVPISNHLYFYWYRQILGQKVEFLVSFYNNEISEKSEIFDDQFSVERPDGSNFTLKIRSTKLEDSAMYFCASSESWSTAGYTFGSGTRLTVV.

This chain joins TRBV6-5 and TRBJ1-1, with 10 bases lining up with TRBD1. V dropped 5 bases and J dropped 4; count of bases not matched to a gene: 1. This CDR3 comprises 13 residues. Per the germline V gene, CDR1 is MNHEY and CDR2 is SVGAGI. This chain's CDR3 is CASSRTGGTEAFF. In DNA form, the CDR3 reads TGTGCCAGCAGTCGGACAGGGGGCACTGAAGCTTTCTTT.

The genes are TRBV30 and TRBJ2-7; perhaps TRBD1 as D (6 bases). CDR1 and CDR2 from the germline V gene are GTSNPN and SVGIG (reference sequence). Trimming cost V 5 bases and J 1 base, with 12 bases left between them. CDR3 length: 13 amino acids. The CDR3 DNA reads TGTGCCTGGGCCGACAGGAATTCCTACGAGCAGTACGTC. Its protein product is CAWADRNSYEQYV.

This chain links TRBV11-3 with TRBJ2-1; D is perhaps TRBD1 (6 bases). Germline CDR1 reads SGHNT; CDR2 reads YENEEA. V dropped 2 bases and J dropped 5 bases, with 19 bases sitting between them. This CDR3 is built from 17 residues. The CDR3, as DNA: TGTGCCAGCAGCTTAAGAGTGGGCAGGGGCTTCCACAATGAGCAGTTCTTC. Translating gives CASSLRVGRGFHNEQFF.

The V and J genes are TRBV6-1 and TRBJ2-7, with D tentatively TRBD2 (7 bases). CDR1 and CDR2 (germline): MNHNS, SASEGT. The CDR3 runs to 15 residues. Between the trimmed V and J ends, which lost 2 bases and 7 bases, there was a span of 18 bases. This CDR3 is CASSESGGAGREQYV. CDR3 bases: TGTGCCAGCAGTGAATCTGGGGGGGCTGGACGGGAGCAGTACGTC.

The sample holds a few counts of this clone. This chain connects TRBV4-2 to TRBJ1-5, with D unclear. The CDR3 extends over 13 amino acids. The V gene lost 3 bases and the J gene lost 9 bases, with 12 bases spanning the gap. Germline CDR1 and CDR2: LGHNA and YNFKEQ. The CDR3 DNA sequence: TGTGCCAGCAGCCAGGAGACTGGGAGGCCCCAGCATTTT. Translation: CASSQETGRPQHF.

The rearrangement uses TRBV11-2 and TRBJ2-5, with TRBD2 as a possible D gene (5 bases). Germline lookup yields CDR1 SGHAT and CDR2 FQNNGV. V gave up 1 base and J gave up 7 bases, with 10 bases separating them. The CDR3 runs 13 residues. CDR3 nucleotides: TGTGCCAGCAGCTTAGGCCTAGCAGGGACCCAGTACTTC. It codes for CASSLGLAGTQYF.

This chain uses TRBV4-3 with TRBJ1-2, with D perhaps matching TRBD1 (5 bases). CDR1 and CDR2 (germline): LGHNA, YSLEER. Between the trimmed V and J ends, which lost 1 base and 4 bases, there was a span of 13 bases. This CDR3 region has 15 residues. In DNA form, the CDR3 reads TGCGCCAGCAGCCAAGCGGGGGACGCAAGCTATGGCTACACCTTC. It encodes CASSQAGDASYGYTF.

V is TRBV5-1 and J is TRBJ2-3, with TRBD2 identical over 7 bases. The length of the CDR3 is 16 residues. Germline V CDR1 and CDR2: SGHRS, YFSETQ. V shed 4 bases, J shed 6 bases, and the junction held 14 bases outside the gene matches. The CDR3: CASSDGPGGPSDTQYF. CDR3 nucleotide sequence: TGCGCCAGCAGCGATGGCCCGGGGGGTCCTTCCGATACGCAGTATTTT.

In this sample, this clone turned up once. The chain is built from TRBV27 and TRBJ2-2, with D uncertain. Trimming shortened V by 6 bases and J by 0 bases, and 14 bases separated the two germline ends. This CDR3 spans 16 amino acids. Germline lookup yields CDR1 MNHEY and CDR2 SMNVEV (reference sequence). CDR3 loop: CASRILAPANTGELFF. In DNA, the CDR3 is TGTGCCAGCAGGATTCTGGCTCCCGCGAACACCGGGGAGCTGTTTTTT.

The chain joins TRBV7-2 to TRBJ2-7, with 8 positions matching TRBD1. Unmatched junction bases numbered 11, after V lost 5 bases and J lost 2 bases. Germline CDR1 reads SGHTA; CDR2 reads FQGNSA. There are 16 residues in the CDR3. The DNA for the CDR3 is TGTGCCAGCAGCCCTGATTGGACAGGGAGTCCCTACGAGCAGTACTTC. It is translated as CASSPDWTGSPYEQYF. The full variable domain, in which reference TRBV7-2 and TRBJ2-7 provide the parts outside the CDR3, is GAGVSQSPSNKVTEKGKDVELRCDPISGHTALYWYRQSLGQGLEFLIYFQGNSAPDKSGLPSDRFSAERTGGSVSTLTIQRTQQEDSAVYLCASSPDWTGSPYEQYFGPGTRLTVT.

This clone was found once. The chain uses TRBV5-1 and TRBJ1-3, with a possible D match to TRBD1 (6 bases). This CDR3 spans 16 amino acids. From germline, CDR1 is SGHRS and CDR2 YFSETQ. The ends were cut back, 1 base at V and 0 bases at J, with 11 bases in the middle. CDR3 DNA: TGCGCCAGCAGCTTGCAGGGACAAGACTCTGGAAACACCATATATTTT. Its protein product is CASSLQGQDSGNTIYF.

V and J are TRBV5-1 and TRBJ2-1, with D perhaps matching TRBD1 (6 bases). V was shortened by 0 bases and J by 5 bases, with 12 bases between the two germline ends. The CDR3 consists of 15 residues. The germline V gene encodes CDR1 SGHRS and CDR2 YFSETQ. The CDR3 nucleotides are TGCGCCAGCAGCTTGGTGGGGGACATAAACAATGAGCAGTTCTTC. This encodes CASSLVGDINNEQFF.